This TCR beta chain is drawn from a study of blood T cell repertoires in COVID-19. Sequencing used immunoSEQ multiplex PCR; TCRdb keeps in-frame clones, though not all of them. The repertoire has 300,000 to 350,000 clones, around 90% of them found once; the top ten carry 2% to 3%. This CDR3 spans 13 amino acids. V lost 3 bases and J lost 4, with 9 bases in between. This receptor was identified in a man between 18 and 35 years old with active or convalescent COVID-19. Sequencing used peripheral blood. This chain links TRBV12-3 or TRBV12-4 with TRBJ1-2, with D uncertain. CDR3: CASSLGPLYGYTF. CDR3 nucleotides: TGTGCCAGCAGTTTGGGCCCTCTCTATGGCTACACCTTC.